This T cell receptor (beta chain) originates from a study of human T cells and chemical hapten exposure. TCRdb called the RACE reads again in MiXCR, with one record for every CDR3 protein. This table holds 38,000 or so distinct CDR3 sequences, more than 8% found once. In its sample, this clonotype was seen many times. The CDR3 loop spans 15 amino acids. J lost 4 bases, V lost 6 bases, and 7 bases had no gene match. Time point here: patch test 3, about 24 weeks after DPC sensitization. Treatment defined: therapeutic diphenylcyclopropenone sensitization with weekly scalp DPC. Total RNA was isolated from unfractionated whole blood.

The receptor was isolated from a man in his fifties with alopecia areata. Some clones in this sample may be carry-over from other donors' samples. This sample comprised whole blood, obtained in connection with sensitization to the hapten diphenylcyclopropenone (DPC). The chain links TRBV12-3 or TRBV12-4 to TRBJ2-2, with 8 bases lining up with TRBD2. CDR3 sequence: CASRAAGAVTGELFF. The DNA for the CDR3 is TGTGCCAGCAGAGCAGCGGGAGCGGTCACCGGGGAGCTGTTTTTT.